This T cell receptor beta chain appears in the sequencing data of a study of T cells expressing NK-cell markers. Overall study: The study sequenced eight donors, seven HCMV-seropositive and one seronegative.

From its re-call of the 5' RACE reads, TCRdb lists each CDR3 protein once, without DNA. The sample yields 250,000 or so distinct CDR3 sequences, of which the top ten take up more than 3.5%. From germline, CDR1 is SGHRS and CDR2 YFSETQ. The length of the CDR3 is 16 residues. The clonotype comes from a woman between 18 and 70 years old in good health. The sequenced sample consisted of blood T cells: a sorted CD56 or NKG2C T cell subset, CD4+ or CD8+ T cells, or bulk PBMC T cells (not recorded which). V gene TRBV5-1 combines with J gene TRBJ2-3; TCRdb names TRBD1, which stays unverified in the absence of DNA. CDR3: CASSLARRGNTDTQYF. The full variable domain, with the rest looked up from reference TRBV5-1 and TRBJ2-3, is KAGVTQTPRYLIKTRGQQVTLSCSPISGHRSVSWYQQTPGQGLQFLFEYFSETQRNKGNFPGRFSGRQFSNSRSEMNVSTLELGDSALYLCASSLARRGNTDTQYFGPGTRLTVL.